Reported below is one T cell receptor (beta chain). These data are taken from a study of CD8 T cells in ankylosing spondylitis. Trimming shortened V by 6 bases and J by 3 bases, and 13 bases separated the two germline ends. Germline-derived CDR1 and CDR2 are ENHRY and SYGVKD. The CDR3 consists of 14 residues. Via MiXCR, TCRdb re-called the 5' RACE reads, giving one row per CDR3 protein. The sample carries about 340,000 distinct CDR3 sequences, around 15% recorded once. Sequencing used blood, either unsorted or a sorted T cell fraction (not recorded which). The chain is built from TRBV10-3 and TRBJ2-3; perhaps TRBD1 as D (6 bases). The sequence was collected from a male donor with ankylosing spondylitis or in good health (not recorded which). The CDR3 is CAIRRGGRTDTQYF. DNA of the CDR3: TGTGCCATCAGACGAGGGGGAAGGACAGATACGCAGTATTTT.